Listed here are 21 T cell receptor beta chains from one sample, sequenced in a study of T cells expressing NK-cell markers (dated by TCRdb to the early 2020s). Library preparation used 5' RACE. Sequencer: Illumina HiSeq 2000. Following TCRdb reprocessing, every CDR3 protein sequence forms one entry, and DNA is not provided. This sample's table carries 250,000 to 300,000 distinct CDR3 sequences. 0.39% of the sample is taken by the ten largest. Sequenced material: blood T cells: a sorted CD56 or NKG2C T cell subset, CD4+ or CD8+ T cells, or bulk PBMC T cells (not recorded which). The receptors originated from a young man in good health. Donor details come from another sample of the same person, matched by shared clones.

The chain combines TRBV4-2 with TRBJ2-7; as DNA is missing, the TRBD1 call by TCRdb cannot be tested. Looked up from germline, CDR1 is LGHNA and CDR2 is YNFKEQ. The CDR3 contains 15 residues. The CDR3 is CASSPRRDRVYEQYF.

The chain employs TRBV30 and TRBJ1-5; the TCRdb call, TRBD1, lacks DNA for checking. CDR3 length: 14 residues. Germline lookup yields CDR1 GTSNPN and CDR2 SVGIG (reference sequence). CDR3 region: CAWSVGQGNQPQHF.

CDR3 sequence: CASSPGLADSTDTQYF. The rearrangement uses TRBV18 and TRBJ2-3; with no DNA, the TCRdb D assignment of TRBD2 cannot be verified. The germline gives CDR1 KGHSH, CDR2 LQKENI. This CDR3 spans 16 amino acids.

The chain recombines TRBV11-2 with TRBJ1-1; the D call of TRBD1 rests on TCRdb alone, since no DNA is present to check it. CDR3 size: 13 residues. Germline CDR1 SGHAT, CDR2 FQNNGV. The CDR3 loop is CASSPGQGRSAFF.

The chain couples TRBV20-1 to TRBJ1-1; TCRdb outputs TRBD1, but without DNA this stays unchecked. This CDR3 is 14 amino acids long. Germline V CDR1 and CDR2: DFQATT, SNEGSKA (reference sequence). CDR3 in amino acids: CSAQRGSPGTEAFF.

CDR3 in amino acids: CASSSRQGSSYEQYF. The V call is TRBV18, the J call TRBJ2-7. Germline V gene data show CDR1 as KGHSH and CDR2 as LQKENI. This CDR3 is 15 amino acids long.

The chain couples TRBV27 to TRBJ2-2; TCRdb's D call of TRBD1 is untestable without DNA. The CDR3 loop spans 13 amino acids. Germline CDR1 and CDR2: MNHEY and SMNVEV (reference sequence). CDR3 region: CASSPQGHGELFF.

J is TRBJ2-7 and V is TRBV20-1; the TCRdb D gene call, TRBD2, has no DNA to confirm it. The germline CDR1 and CDR2 sequences are DFQATT and SNEGSKA (reference sequence). This CDR3 spans 13 amino acids. CDR3: CSSPTSGSNEQYF.

The genes are TRBV24-1 and TRBJ2-1. The CDR3 length is 15 residues. CDR1 is KGHDR and CDR2 is SFDVKD in the germline V gene. Here the CDR3 reads CATSGGQGSYNEQFF.

V and J are TRBV5-1 and TRBJ2-6; TCRdb calls TRBD1, which cannot be checked without DNA. Germline V gene data show CDR1 as SGHRS and CDR2 as YFSETQ. The CDR3 covers 18 residues. This CDR3 is CASTGGTAWSSGANVLTF.

The chain combines TRBV28 with TRBJ2-5; TCRdb names TRBD2, which stays unverified in the absence of DNA. This CDR3 has 13 residues. CDR1 and CDR2 from the germline V gene are MDHEN and SYDVKM. The CDR3 spells CASNSWGGETQYF. The full variable domain, its missing parts supplied by reference TRBV28 and TRBJ2-5, is DVKVTQSSRYLVKRTGEKVFLECVQDMDHENMFWYRQDPGLGLRLIYFSYDVKMKEKGDIPEGYSVSREKKERFSLILESASTNQTSMYLCASNSWGGETQYFGPGTRLLVL.

V gene TRBV7-6 combines with J gene TRBJ2-5; TCRdb returns TRBD2, unconfirmable since there is no DNA. Germline CDR1 is SGHVS and CDR2 is FNYEAQ. The CDR3 runs to 15 residues. The CDR3 sequence is CASSPTEAGPETQYF.

V gene TRBV6-1 combines with J gene TRBJ1-2; TCRdb designates TRBD1, a call that cannot be tested without DNA. Germline lookup yields CDR1 MNHNS and CDR2 SASEGT. There are 14 residues in the CDR3. This chain's CDR3 is CASSPSTVNYGYTF.

V is TRBV5-1 and J is TRBJ2-1; TCRdb indicates TRBD2, and absent DNA this call remains unverified. This CDR3 contains 16 residues. CDR1 is SGHRS, CDR2 YFSETQ, per germline. The CDR3 here is CASSSVGLGPINEQFF.

The chain joins TRBV27 to TRBJ2-1; TCRdb picks TRBD2, but there is no DNA to check that call. CDR3 length: 19 amino acids. Germline V CDR1 and CDR2: MNHEY, SMNVEV (reference sequence). CDR3: CASSLSPSGRVFSYNEQFF.

The chain links TRBV7-2 to TRBJ2-5; TCRdb indicates TRBD2, and absent DNA this call remains unverified. This CDR3 region has 17 residues. Germline V gene data show CDR1 as SGHTA and CDR2 as FQGNSA. CDR3 in amino acids: CASSVLGGTSGKETQYF.

The gene calls are TRBV6-1 and TRBJ2-7; TCRdb picks TRBD2, but there is no DNA to check that call. This CDR3 has 14 amino acids. CDR1 MNHNS and CDR2 SASEGT come from the germline V gene. The CDR3 spells CASSSGTRTYEQYF.

J is TRBJ2-2 and V is TRBV12-3 or TRBV12-4; checking the TCRdb D call of TRBD1 is not possible without DNA. The CDR3 is 17 amino acids. CDR3 loop: CASSFTGQSLNTGELFF.

The chain employs TRBV29-1 and TRBJ2-7; the D call from TCRdb, TRBD1, cannot be confirmed without DNA. CDR3 length equals 17 residues. Looked up from germline, CDR1 is SQVTM and CDR2 is ANQGSEA. CDR3 amino acids: CSVEDRSGRAGAYEQYF.

The chain joins TRBV3-1 to TRBJ1-2. This CDR3 spans 13 amino acids. Germline-derived CDR1 and CDR2 are LGHDT and YNNKEL (reference sequence). The CDR3 reads CASSQGNNYGYTF.

The chain carries TRBV6-5 and TRBJ2-3; TCRdb's assignment of TRBD2 cannot be checked, as there is no DNA. CDR1 is MNHEY and CDR2 is SVGAGI in the germline V gene. The CDR3 has 15 amino acids. The chain's CDR3 is CASSYVGGRADTQYF.